The rows below give T cell receptor beta chains drawn from one sample of a study of T cell repertoires in cytomegalovirus infection. Via MiXCR, TCRdb re-called the reads, giving one row per CDR3 protein. The repertoire holds about 830,000 distinct CDR3 sequences, about 33% seen once, with over 10% in the top ten. These receptors have no known antigen. Sequencing was performed on cultured CD8+ T cells from PBMCs, taken from culture after CMV antigen stimulation. These receptors were taken from a human donor in good health (CMV status not recorded). Some clones in this sample may be carry-over from other donors' samples. Each CDR3 is given with its conserved first and last residue. D genes are given only for firm matches. Only part of the rows carry a size: once, few, many, or a class if the clone is expanded.

D,J,size,V,CDR3,DNA
TRBD1,TRBJ1-1,NA,TRBV19,CASSAGQGWNTEAFF,TGTGCCAGTAGTGCCGGACAGGGCTGGAACACTGAAGCTTTCTTT
NA,TRBJ2-1,NA,TRBV7-2,CASSPVGIAWDEQFF,TGTGCCAGCAGCCCAGTGGGCATCGCCTGGGATGAGCAGTTCTTC
NA,TRBJ2-1,many,TRBV7-8,CASSLEESSYNEQFF,TGTGCCAGCAGCCTAGAGGAGAGCTCCTACAATGAGCAGTTCTTC
TRBD2,TRBJ2-3,few,TRBV13,CASSLPRASGMEDTQYF,TGTGCCAGCAGCTTACCCCGGGCTAGCGGGATGGAGGATACGCAGTATTTT
NA,TRBJ1-5,few,TRBV19,CASSPAAGNQPQHF,TGTGCCAGTAGCCCGGCTGCGGGCAATCAGCCCCAGCATTTT
NA,TRBJ2-6,few,TRBV6-2/TRBV6-3,CASSFYLSTGANVLTF,TGTGCCAGCAGCTTTTACTTGAGCACCGGGGCCAACGTCCTGACTTTC
TRBD1,TRBJ2-6,many,TRBV7-3,CASSSQGAGANVLTF,TGTGCCAGCAGCTCTCAGGGGGCTGGGGCCAACGTCCTGACTTTC
NA,TRBJ2-7,few,TRBV7-9,CASSLAFLEYEQYF,TGTGCCAGCAGCTTAGCGTTTTTGGAGTACGAGCAGTACTTC
NA,TRBJ1-2,few,TRBV4-1,CASSQEKGNYGYTF,TGCGCCAGCAGCCAAGAGAAGGGTAACTATGGCTACACCTTC
TRBD2,TRBJ2-1,NA,TRBV4-3,CASSQVRTSGSEQFF,TGCGCCAGCAGCCAAGTAAGGACTAGTGGGTCTGAGCAGTTCTTC
NA,TRBJ2-2,few,TRBV6-5,CASSEGSSTGELFF,TGTGCCAGCAGTGAGGGGTCTTCCACCGGGGAGCTGTTTTTT
NA,TRBJ2-2,many,TRBV6-6,CASSYDTGELFF,TGTGCCAGCAGTTACGACACCGGGGAGCTGTTTTTT
NA,TRBJ2-3,NA,TRBV6-6,CASSKQAWKALGTQYF,TGTGCCAGCAGTAAACAAGCCTGGAAGGCCCTAGGGACGCAGTATTTT
TRBD1,TRBJ2-2,NA,TRBV12-3/TRBV12-4,CASSFGVPRQGAIGELFF,TGTGCCAGCAGTTTCGGAGTCCCCCGACAGGGCGCAATCGGGGAGCTGTTTTTT
NA,TRBJ2-5,many,TRBV7-6,CASSSRSGLAQETQYF,TGTGCCAGCAGCTCCCGTAGTGGGCTAGCGCAAGAGACCCAGTACTTC
NA,TRBJ2-2,few,TRBV7-6,CASSQTGGRTGELFF,TGTGCCAGCAGCCAGACGGGGGGCAGGACCGGGGAGCTGTTTTTT
NA,TRBJ2-1,few,TRBV4-1,CASSQEVGYNEQFF,TGCGCCAGCAGCCAAGAAGTAGGTTACAATGAGCAGTTCTTC
NA,TRBJ2-5,NA,TRBV6-1,CASSEEKGIQETQYF,TGTGCCAGCAGTGAAGAGAAGGGTATACAAGAGACCCAGTACTTC
NA,TRBJ2-5,NA,TRBV4-1,CASSQVPGQETQYF,TGCGCCAGCAGCCAAGTTCCTGGACAAGAGACCCAGTACTTC
TRBD1,TRBJ1-1,NA,TRBV20-1,CSARPRTGGWNTEAFF,TGCAGTGCTAGACCCCGGACAGGGGGCTGGAACACTGAAGCTTTCTTT
NA,TRBJ2-5,few,TRBV7-9,CASSLGRVGQETQYF,TGTGCCAGCAGCTTAGGCAGGGTCGGACAAGAGACCCAGTACTTC
NA,TRBJ1-1,many,TRBV12-3/TRBV12-4,CASSNTEAFF,TGTGCCAGCAGTAACACTGAAGCTTTCTTT
NA,TRBJ2-2,NA,TRBV6-5,CASSYGGHLGELFF,TGTGCCAGCAGTTACGGGGGACATCTCGGGGAGCTGTTTTTT
NA,TRBJ2-1,few,TRBV27,CASSPSSSSYNEQFF,TGTGCCAGCAGTCCTTCCTCGAGCTCCTACAATGAGCAGTTCTTC
NA,TRBJ2-7,many,TRBV27,CASSPGLSYEQYF,TGTGCCAGCAGCCCCGGCCTTTCCTACGAGCAGTACTTC
NA,TRBJ2-7,few,TRBV7-9,CASSFRGDEQYF,TGTGCCAGCAGCTTTCGGGGCGACGAGCAGTACTTC
TRBD2,TRBJ2-1,many,TRBV7-2,CASSLVAGLAGGLAYNEQFF,TGTGCCAGCAGCTTAGTGGCGGGACTAGCGGGGGGTCTCGCCTACAATGAGCAGTTCTTC
TRBD1,TRBJ2-4,few,TRBV7-6,CASSNLAIDRGLTKNIQYF,TGTGCCAGCAGCAATTTGGCTATCGACAGGGGGCTGACCAAAAACATTCAGTACTTC
TRBD2,TRBJ2-6,few,TRBV4-3,CASSLSELAGGTGANVLTF,TGCGCCAGCAGCCTCTCTGAGTTAGCGGGGGGGACTGGGGCCAACGTCCTGACTTTC
NA,TRBJ2-6,NA,TRBV7-6,CASRVRSGSGANVLTF,TGTGCCAGCCGCGTGCGTTCTGGTTCTGGGGCCAACGTCCTGACTTTC
TRBD1,TRBJ2-3,NA,TRBV28,CASSSIAVRKGQGTDTQYF,TGTGCCAGCAGCTCCATCGCCGTCCGGAAGGGACAGGGGACAGATACGCAGTATTTT
NA,TRBJ2-7,NA,TRBV27,CASIETGGSYEQYF,TGTGCCAGCATCGAGACAGGTGGTTCCTACGAGCAGTACTTC
NA,TRBJ2-1,NA,TRBV10-3,CAISEWDPRKPPYNEQFF,TGTGCCATCAGTGAGTGGGACCCTAGAAAACCTCCCTACAATGAGCAGTTCTTC